These 18 T cell receptor beta chains were all obtained from the same sample, sequenced in a study of patients and donors after allogeneic stem cell transplantation. TCRdb re-analysed the RT-PCR reads in MiXCR, keeping a single row per CDR3 protein. This sample carries 920,000 or so distinct CDR3 sequences, under 20% of them seen once, and the ten largest clones take 5% to 7.5%. Sample: blood, either unsorted or a sorted T cell fraction (not recorded which). Receptors were obtained from a human donor who was either an allogeneic HSCT recipient or a stem cell or donor lymphocyte infusion donor (not recorded which). It is not recorded whose cells these are; they may come from a transplant donor.

This clonotype was recorded at least ten times. The rearrangement joins TRBV12-3 or TRBV12-4 to TRBJ2-7; tentative D call: TRBD2 (6 bases). Trimming cost V 5 bases and J 6 bases, with 14 bases left between them. CDR3 length equals 13 residues. CDR3 nucleotides: TGTGCCAGCAGTCTCTCCGGGGAGGTCGAGCAGTACTTC. It yields the protein CASSLSGEVEQYF.

There are a few counts of this clonotype. V is TRBV10-3 and J is TRBJ2-3; D possibly corresponds to TRBD2 (7 bases). Germline loops: CDR1 ENHRY, CDR2 SYGVKD. The CDR3 extends over 15 amino acids. Trimming left V 9 bases short and J 3 bases short, with 19 bases between. The CDR3 loop reads CAIRTQQGGTDTQYF. The DNA for the CDR3 is TGTGCCATTCGCACCCAACAGGGAGGGACAGATACGCAGTATTTT.

The chain combines TRBV5-1 with TRBJ1-1; possibly TRBD1 for D (5 bases). CDR3 size: 15 residues. V lost 1 base to trimming and J lost 0 bases, with 10 bases between them. Per the germline V gene, CDR1 is SGHRS and CDR2 is YFSETQ. The CDR3 spells CASSLTGAMNTEAFF. In DNA form, the CDR3 reads TGCGCCAGCAGCTTGACAGGTGCGATGAACACTGAAGCTTTCTTT.

The CDR3 protein is CAWSVGGGGEAFF. The CDR3, as DNA: TGTGCCTGGAGTGTGGGCGGGGGAGGTGAAGCTTTCTTT. The V call is TRBV30, the J call TRBJ1-1; weak D call: TRBD1 (5 bases). The CDR3 runs 13 residues. V lost 0 bases and J lost 7, with 12 bases in between. CDR1 is GTSNPN, CDR2 SVGIG, per germline (reference sequence).

This clonotype appeared a few times. The chain joins TRBV29-1 to TRBJ2-1; D not resolved. The CDR3 loop spans 11 amino acids. Germline V gene data show CDR1 as SQVTM and CDR2 as ANQGSEA. The germline V and J ends were trimmed by 4 bases and 8 bases, with 9 bases remaining between them. CDR3 in DNA: TGCAGCGTTGCCGGCAGGCATGAGCAGTTCTTC. Translated, it gives CSVAGRHEQFF.

This clonotype was seen many times. The chain is built from TRBV7-2 and TRBJ2-5, with 11 bases lining up with TRBD2. V lost 5 bases and J lost 4; bases outside the gene matches: 6. The CDR3 is made up of 15 amino acids. Germline V gives CDR1 SGHTA, CDR2 FQGNSA. CDR3 sequence (DNA): TGTGCCAGCAGCATCATAGCGGGAGGGGGAGAGACCCAGTACTTC. Its translation is CASSIIAGGGETQYF. Full variable domain (outside the CDR3, taken from reference TRBV7-2 and TRBJ2-5): GAGVSQSPSNKVTEKGKDVELRCDPISGHTALYWYRQSLGQGLEFLIYFQGNSAPDKSGLPSDRFSAERTGGSVSTLTIQRTQQEDSAVYLCASSIIAGGGETQYFGPGTRLLVL.

This clonotype was counted between two and nine times. The CDR3 protein is CASSLSGSPHNEQFF. CDR3 sequence (DNA): TGTGCCAGCAGTTTAAGCGGGAGCCCACACAATGAGCAGTTCTTC. The rearrangement links TRBV27 to TRBJ2-1; 8 nucleotides line up with TRBD2. The junction had 5 bases not matched to a gene; V was cut back by 2 bases and J by 5 bases. This CDR3 is built from 15 residues. Germline V gene sequence: CDR1 MNHEY, CDR2 SMNVEV (reference sequence).

At least ten counts were recorded for this clonotype. This sequence joins TRBV12-3 or TRBV12-4 and TRBJ2-3, with D tentatively TRBD2 (7 bases). The CDR3 contains 18 residues. Trimming took 3 bases from V and 3 from J, leaving 22 bases between them. CDR3 nucleotides: TGTGCCAGCAGTTTGTCGGAGGGGGGAGGGGTGGGAACAGATACGCAGTATTTT. Protein sequence: CASSLSEGGGVGTDTQYF.

The V and J genes are TRBV24-1 and TRBJ2-1; a weak D match, TRBD1 (5 bases). The CDR3 is made up of 14 amino acids. The germline V gene has CDR1 KGHDR and CDR2 SFDVKD. The V end lost 6 bases, the J end lost 7 bases, and 15 bases lay between the germline ends. The CDR3: CATSSVYAGNEQFF. CDR3 DNA sequence: TGTGCCACCAGTTCGGTGTACGCAGGGAATGAGCAGTTCTTC.

This chain connects TRBV6-2 or TRBV6-3 to TRBJ1-2; no clear D. There are 14 residues in the CDR3. Germline CDR1 is MNHEY and CDR2 is SVGEGT. Trimming pared 2 bases from V and 5 bases from J, leaving 12 bases between. The CDR3 DNA follows: TGTGCCAGCAGTTACACCACCGGAGCATATGGCTACACCTTC. It encodes CASSYTTGAYGYTF.

This chain links TRBV29-1 with TRBJ1-2; D is uncertain. Per germline, CDR1 SQVTM and CDR2 ANQGSEA. CDR3 length equals 9 residues. Trimming left V 6 bases short and J 7 bases short, with 6 bases between. CDR3 coding DNA: TGCAGCGTGCCCGGTGGCTACACCTTC. Translation gives CSVPGGYTF.

V gene TRBV5-1 combines with J gene TRBJ1-6, with a weak D call TRBD1 (5 bases). The CDR3 is 14 amino acids. V was trimmed by 0 bases and J by 9 bases, leaving 10 bases between them. Germline CDR1 and CDR2: SGHRS and YFSETQ. The chain's CDR3 is CASSLAGQGSPLHF. For the CDR3, the DNA is TGCGCCAGCAGCTTGGCCGGACAAGGTTCACCCCTCCACTTT.

This chain connects TRBV29-1 to TRBJ1-5; no clear D. Germline CDR1 reads SQVTM; CDR2 reads ANQGSEA. The length of the CDR3 is 13 residues. The ends were cut back, 3 bases at V and 3 bases at J, with 9 bases in the middle. In DNA, the CDR3 is TGCAGCGTTGATAGGGAGTTCAATCAGCCCCAGCATTTT. It is translated as CSVDREFNQPQHF.

This clonotype turned up a few times. The gene calls are TRBV7-3 and TRBJ1-1; D unclear. Germline CDR1 reads SGHTA; CDR2 reads FQGTGA. This CDR3 spans 18 amino acids. V lost 5 bases to trimming and J lost 1 base, with 23 bases between them. The CDR3 region has the DNA TGTGCCAGCAGCGTATACAAGAGGACTACCTTGGGGAACACTGAAGCTTTCTTT. Amino acid sequence: CASSVYKRTTLGNTEAFF.

The chain carries TRBV18 and TRBJ1-5, with D hard to call. The germline V and J ends were trimmed by 5 bases and 0 bases, with 11 bases remaining between them. The CDR3 runs 15 residues. Germline-derived CDR1 and CDR2 are KGHSH and LQKENI. The CDR3 is CASSATDYSNQPQHF. The CDR3, as DNA: TGTGCCAGCTCAGCGACGGATTATAGCAATCAGCCCCAGCATTTT. The variable domain in full, completed from reference TRBV18 and TRBJ1-5, reads NAGVMQNPRHLVRRRGQEARLRCSPMKGHSHVYWYRQLPEEGLKFMVYLQKENIIDESGMPKERFSAEFPKEGPSILRIQQVVRGDSAAYFCASSATDYSNQPQHFGDGTRLSIL.

The chain employs TRBV4-2 and TRBJ2-3; D ambiguous. This CDR3 region has 14 residues. The germline V gene has CDR1 LGHNA and CDR2 YNFKEQ. V shed 0 bases and J shed 2 bases, with 6 bases lying between them. CDR3 region: CASSQDTHTDTQYF. CDR3 coding DNA: TGTGCCAGCAGCCAAGATACCCACACAGATACGCAGTATTTT.

This clonotype occurred a few times. The gene calls are TRBV5-1 and TRBJ2-3, with 13 bases matching TRBD2. The CDR3 spans 17 residues. Germline CDR1 is SGHRS and CDR2 is YFSETQ. With 3 bases clipped from V and 0 bases from J, the junction kept 4 bases outside the gene matches. CDR3 coding DNA: TGCGCCAGCAGCTCCGGGACTAGCGGGGCCAGCACAGATACGCAGTATTTT. It is translated as CASSSGTSGASTDTQYF.

This clonotype came up a few times. This chain links TRBV7-9 with TRBJ2-2; 13 bases map to TRBD2. V was clipped by 2 bases and J by 3 bases; unmatched bases: 3. Germline CDR1 is SEHNR and CDR2 is FQNEAQ (reference sequence). This CDR3 comprises 17 residues. CDR3: CASSLRTSGGYTGELFF. CDR3 DNA: TGTGCCAGCAGCTTACGGACTAGCGGGGGTTACACCGGGGAGCTGTTTTTT.